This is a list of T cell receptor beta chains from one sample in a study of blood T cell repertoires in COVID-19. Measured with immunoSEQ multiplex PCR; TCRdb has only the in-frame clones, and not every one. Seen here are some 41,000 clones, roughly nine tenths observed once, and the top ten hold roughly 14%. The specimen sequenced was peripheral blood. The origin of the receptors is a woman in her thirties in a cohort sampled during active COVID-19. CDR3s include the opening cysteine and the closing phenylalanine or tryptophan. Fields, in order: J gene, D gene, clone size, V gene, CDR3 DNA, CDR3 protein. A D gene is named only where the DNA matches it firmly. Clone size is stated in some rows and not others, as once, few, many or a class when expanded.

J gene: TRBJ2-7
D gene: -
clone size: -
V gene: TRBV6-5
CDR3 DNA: TGTGCCAGCAGTTACAATGGGGGCGACGAGCAGTACTTC
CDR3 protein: CASSYNGGDEQYF

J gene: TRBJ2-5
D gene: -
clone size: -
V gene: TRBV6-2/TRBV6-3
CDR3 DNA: TGTGCCAGCAGTTTACAAGAGACCCAGTACTTC
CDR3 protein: CASSLQETQYF

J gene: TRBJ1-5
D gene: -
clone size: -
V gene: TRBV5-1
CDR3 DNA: TGCGCCAGCAGCTGGGGGGGACTAAGCAATCAGCCCCAGCATTTT
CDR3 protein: CASSWGGLSNQPQHF

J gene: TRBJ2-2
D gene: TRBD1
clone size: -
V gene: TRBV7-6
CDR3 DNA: TGTGCCAGCAGCTTAGAGGGGGCCACCGGGGAGCTGTTTTTT
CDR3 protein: CASSLEGATGELFF

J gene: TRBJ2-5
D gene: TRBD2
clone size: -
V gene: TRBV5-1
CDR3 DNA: TGCGCCAGCAGCTTGGCCGGGCTAGCGGGAACCCAAGAGACCCAGTACTTC
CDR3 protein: CASSLAGLAGTQETQYF

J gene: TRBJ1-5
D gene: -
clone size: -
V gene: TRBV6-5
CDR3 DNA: TGTGCCAGCAGCCCCCAGGGAGGTGGCAATCAGCCCCAGCATTTT
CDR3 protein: CASSPQGGGNQPQHF

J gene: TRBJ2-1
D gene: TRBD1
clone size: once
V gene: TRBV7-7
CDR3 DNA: TGTGCTAGCAGCCGGTCGGACAGGGACCACAATGAGCAGTTCTTC
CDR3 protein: CASSRSDRDHNEQFF

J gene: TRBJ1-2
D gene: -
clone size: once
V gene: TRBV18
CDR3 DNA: TGTGCCAGCTCACCACTCTTTACAGGGAATTTTTATGGCTACACCTTC
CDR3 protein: CASSPLFTGNFYGYTF

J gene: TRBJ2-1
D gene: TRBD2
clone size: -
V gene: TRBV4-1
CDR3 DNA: TGCGCCAGCAGTAGGGTGGGGACTAGCGGGATGGATGAGCAGTTCTTC
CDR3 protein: CASSRVGTSGMDEQFF

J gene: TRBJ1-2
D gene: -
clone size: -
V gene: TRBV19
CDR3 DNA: TGTGCCAGTAGTCTCAGGGCGAACTATGGCTACACCTTC
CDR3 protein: CASSLRANYGYTF

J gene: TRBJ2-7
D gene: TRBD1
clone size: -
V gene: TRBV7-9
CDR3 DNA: TGTGCCAGCAGCACCCCGGGACAGGGGTTCGACGAGCAGTACTTC
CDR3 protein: CASSTPGQGFDEQYF

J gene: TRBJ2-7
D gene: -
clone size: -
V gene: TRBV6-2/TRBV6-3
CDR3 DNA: TGTGCCAGCAGTCGCACCCGAATGGGAGCTGAGCAGTACTTC
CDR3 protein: CASSRTRMGAEQYF

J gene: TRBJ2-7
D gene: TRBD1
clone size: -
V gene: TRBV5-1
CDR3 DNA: TGCGCCAGCAGCTCCCCCGGGACAGGGACCTACGAGCAGTACTTC
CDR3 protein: CASSSPGTGTYEQYF

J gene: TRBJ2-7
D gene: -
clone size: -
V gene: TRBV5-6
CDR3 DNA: TGTGCCAGCAGCTCAATCGGACTTTATCGCTCCGAGCAGTACTTC
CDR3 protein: CASSSIGLYRSEQYF

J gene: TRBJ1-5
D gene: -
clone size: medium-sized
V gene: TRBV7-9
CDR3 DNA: TGTGCCAGTGGCACAGGGAGGGGATCGAGCAATCAGCCCCAGCATTTT
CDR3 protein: CASGTGRGSSNQPQHF

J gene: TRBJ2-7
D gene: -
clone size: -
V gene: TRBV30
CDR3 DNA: TGTGCCAGCAGACTAGAGTTACGCGAGCAGTACTTC
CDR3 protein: CASRLELREQYF

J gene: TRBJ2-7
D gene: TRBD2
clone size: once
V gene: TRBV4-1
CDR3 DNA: TGCGCCAGCAGCTTTGGACTAGCGGGTTCCTACGAGCAGTACTTC
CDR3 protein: CASSFGLAGSYEQYF

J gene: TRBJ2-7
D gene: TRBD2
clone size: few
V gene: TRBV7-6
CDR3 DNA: TGTGCCAGCAGCCCTAGGACTAGCGGAGATTACGAGCAGTACTTC
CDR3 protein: CASSPRTSGDYEQYF

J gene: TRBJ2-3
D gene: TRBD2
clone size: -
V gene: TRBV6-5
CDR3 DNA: TGTGCCAGCAAGGAGATCCTAGCGGGGTATACGCAGTATTTT
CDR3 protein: CASKEILAGYTQYF

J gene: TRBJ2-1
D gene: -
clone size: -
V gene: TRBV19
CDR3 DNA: TGTGCCAGTAGTATAGATCGGTTTGAGCAGTTCTTC
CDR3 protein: CASSIDRFEQFF

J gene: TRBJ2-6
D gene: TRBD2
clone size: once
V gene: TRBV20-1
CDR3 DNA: TGCAGTGCTAGTCGGGGGGGGGTTGGTCTCGGCGCTGGGGCCAACGTCCTGACTTTC
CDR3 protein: CSASRGGVGLGAGANVLTF

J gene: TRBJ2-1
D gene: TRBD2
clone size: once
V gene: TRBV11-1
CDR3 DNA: TGTGCCAGCAGCGGATGGACTAGCGGGAGTAACAATGAGCAGTTCTTC
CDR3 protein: CASSGWTSGSNNEQFF

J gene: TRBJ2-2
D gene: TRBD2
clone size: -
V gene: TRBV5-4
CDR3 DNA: TGTGCCAGCAGCTTGGTTACGGGAGGGATCACCGGGGAGCTGTTTTTT
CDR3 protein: CASSLVTGGITGELFF

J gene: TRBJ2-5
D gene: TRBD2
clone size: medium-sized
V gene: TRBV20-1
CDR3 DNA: TGCAGTGCTCGGGGGGAAGAGACCCAGTACTTC
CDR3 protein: CSARGEETQYF

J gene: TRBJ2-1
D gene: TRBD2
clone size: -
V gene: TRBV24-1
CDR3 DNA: TGTGCCACCAGTGGGGGCTCGGGCGGGAGCTCCTACAATGAGCAGTTCTTC
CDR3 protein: CATSGGSGGSSYNEQFF